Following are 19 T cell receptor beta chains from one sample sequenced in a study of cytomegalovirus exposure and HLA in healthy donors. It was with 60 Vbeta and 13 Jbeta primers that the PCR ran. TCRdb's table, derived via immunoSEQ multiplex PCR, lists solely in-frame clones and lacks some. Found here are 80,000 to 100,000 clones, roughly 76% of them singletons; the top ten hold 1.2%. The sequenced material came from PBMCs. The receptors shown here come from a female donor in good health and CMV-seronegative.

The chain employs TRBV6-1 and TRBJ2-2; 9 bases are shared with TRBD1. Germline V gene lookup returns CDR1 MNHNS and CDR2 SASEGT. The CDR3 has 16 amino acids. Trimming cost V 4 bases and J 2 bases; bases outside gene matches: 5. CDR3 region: CASSGGDRVNTGELFF. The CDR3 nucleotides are TGTGCCAGCAGTGGAGGGGACAGGGTAAACACCGGGGAGCTGTTTTTT.

CDR3 coding DNA: TGTGCCAGCTGTTCCCAGGGTTTTGACACTGAAGCTTTCTTT. This codes for CASCSQGFDTEAFF. The chain links TRBV11-3 to TRBJ1-1, with a tentative D call TRBD1 (5 bases). Per germline, CDR1 SGHNT and CDR2 YENEEA. The V and J ends lost 8 bases and 3 bases respectively, with 16 bases between them. The CDR3 is 14 amino acids.

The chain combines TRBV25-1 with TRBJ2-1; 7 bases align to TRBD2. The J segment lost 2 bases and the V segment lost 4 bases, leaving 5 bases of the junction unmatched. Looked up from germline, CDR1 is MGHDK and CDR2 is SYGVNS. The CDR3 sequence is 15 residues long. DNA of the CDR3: TGTGCCAGCAGTGCCGCGGGACTACCCTACAATGAGCAGTTCTTC. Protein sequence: CASSAAGLPYNEQFF.

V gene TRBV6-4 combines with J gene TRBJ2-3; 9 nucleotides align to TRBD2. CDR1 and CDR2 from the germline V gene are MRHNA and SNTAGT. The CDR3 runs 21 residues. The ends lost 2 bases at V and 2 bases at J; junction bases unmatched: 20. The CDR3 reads CASSDPDTIRIAGESTDTQYF. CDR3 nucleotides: TGTGCCAGCAGTGACCCCGATACAATTAGGATAGCGGGGGAATCCACAGATACGCAGTATTTT.

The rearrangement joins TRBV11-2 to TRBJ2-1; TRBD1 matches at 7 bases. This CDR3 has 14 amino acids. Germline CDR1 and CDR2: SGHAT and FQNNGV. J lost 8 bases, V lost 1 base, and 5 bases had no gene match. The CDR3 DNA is TGTGCCAGCAGCTTAGGACAGGGTAGCGATGAGCAGTTCTTC. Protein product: CASSLGQGSDEQFF.

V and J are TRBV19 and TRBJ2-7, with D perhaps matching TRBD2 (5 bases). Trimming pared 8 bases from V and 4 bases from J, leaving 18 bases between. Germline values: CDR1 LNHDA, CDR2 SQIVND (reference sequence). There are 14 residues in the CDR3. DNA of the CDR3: TGTGCCAGTGCTTCCACACAGACTAAATACGAGCAGTACTTC. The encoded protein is CASASTQTKYEQYF.

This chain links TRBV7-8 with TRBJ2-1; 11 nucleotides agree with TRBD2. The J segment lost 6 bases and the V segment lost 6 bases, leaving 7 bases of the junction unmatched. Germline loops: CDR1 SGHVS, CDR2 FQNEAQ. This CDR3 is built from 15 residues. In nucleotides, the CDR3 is TGTGCCAGCAGTCCGCTAGCGGGAGGATTCAATGAGCAGTTCTTC. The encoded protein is CASSPLAGGFNEQFF.

The CDR3 DNA is TGTGCCAGCAGCCAAGTGATGCGGGAGGGGGAGACCCAGTACTTC. It is translated as CASSQVMREGETQYF. V usage is TRBV4-2 and J usage is TRBJ2-5, with 9 bases fitting TRBD2. Germline assignment: CDR1 LGHNA and CDR2 YNFKEQ. Trimming at V came to 1 base and at J to 5 bases, leaving 5 bases not matched to a gene. The CDR3 is 15 amino acids.

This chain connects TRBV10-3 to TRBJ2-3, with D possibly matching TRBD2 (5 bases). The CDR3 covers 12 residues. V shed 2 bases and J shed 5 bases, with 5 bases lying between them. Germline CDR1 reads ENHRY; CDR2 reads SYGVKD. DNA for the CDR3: TGTGCCATCAGTGAGCGGGGAGATACGCAGTATTTT. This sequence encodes CAISERGDTQYF.

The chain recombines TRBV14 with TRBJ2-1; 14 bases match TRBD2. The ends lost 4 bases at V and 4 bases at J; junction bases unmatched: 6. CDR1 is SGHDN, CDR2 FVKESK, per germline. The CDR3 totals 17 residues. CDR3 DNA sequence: TGTGCCAGCAGCCTGAGACTAGCGGGAGGGAAGTACAATGAGCAGTTCTTC. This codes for CASSLRLAGGKYNEQFF.

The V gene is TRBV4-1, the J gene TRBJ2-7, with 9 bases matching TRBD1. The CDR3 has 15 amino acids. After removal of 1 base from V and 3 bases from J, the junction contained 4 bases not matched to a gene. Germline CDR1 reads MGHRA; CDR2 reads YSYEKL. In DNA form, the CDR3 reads TGCGCCAGCAGCCAAGCCGGGACAGGGCTCTACGAGCAGTACTTC. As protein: CASSQAGTGLYEQYF.

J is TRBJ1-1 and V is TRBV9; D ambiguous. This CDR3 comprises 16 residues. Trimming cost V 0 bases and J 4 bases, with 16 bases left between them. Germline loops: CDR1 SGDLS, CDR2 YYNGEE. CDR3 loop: CASSVVEGLVGTEAFF. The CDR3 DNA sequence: TGTGCCAGCAGCGTAGTGGAGGGTTTAGTGGGCACTGAAGCTTTCTTT.

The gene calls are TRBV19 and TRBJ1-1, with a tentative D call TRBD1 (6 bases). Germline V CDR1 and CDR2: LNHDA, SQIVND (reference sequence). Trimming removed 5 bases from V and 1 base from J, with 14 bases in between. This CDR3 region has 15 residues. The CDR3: CASSFPGHPNTEAFF. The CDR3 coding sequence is TGTGCCAGTAGTTTTCCGGGACACCCGAACACTGAAGCTTTCTTT.

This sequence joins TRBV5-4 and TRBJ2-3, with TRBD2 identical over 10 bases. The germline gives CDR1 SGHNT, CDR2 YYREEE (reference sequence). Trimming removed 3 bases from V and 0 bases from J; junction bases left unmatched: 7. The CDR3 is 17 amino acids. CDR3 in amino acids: CASSSLSGGPSTDTQYF. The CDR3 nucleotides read TGTGCCAGCAGCTCTCTTAGCGGGGGGCCTAGCACAGATACGCAGTATTTT.

CDR3 sequence (DNA): TGTGCCAGCAGCGGCCAGGAGGGCACCTATGGCTACACCTTC. Translated: CASSGQEGTYGYTF. The gene calls are TRBV2 and TRBJ1-2; the D is unclear. The germline gives CDR1 SNHLY, CDR2 FYNNEI. This CDR3 spans 14 amino acids. The germline V and J ends were trimmed by 6 bases and 4 bases, with 15 bases remaining between them.

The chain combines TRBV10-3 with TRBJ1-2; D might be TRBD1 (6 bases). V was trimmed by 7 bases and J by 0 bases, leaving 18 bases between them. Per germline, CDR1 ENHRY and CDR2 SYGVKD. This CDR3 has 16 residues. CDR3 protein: CAITRTVSPANYGYTF. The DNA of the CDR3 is TGTGCCATCACCCGGACAGTAAGTCCAGCTAACTATGGCTACACCTTC.

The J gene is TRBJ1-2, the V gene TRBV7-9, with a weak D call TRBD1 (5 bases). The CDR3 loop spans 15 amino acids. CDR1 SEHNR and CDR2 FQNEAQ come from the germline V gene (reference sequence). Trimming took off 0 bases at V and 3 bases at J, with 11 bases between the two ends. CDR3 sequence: CASSLAGDSYYGYTF. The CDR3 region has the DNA TGTGCCAGCAGCTTAGCGGGCGACAGCTACTATGGCTACACCTTC.

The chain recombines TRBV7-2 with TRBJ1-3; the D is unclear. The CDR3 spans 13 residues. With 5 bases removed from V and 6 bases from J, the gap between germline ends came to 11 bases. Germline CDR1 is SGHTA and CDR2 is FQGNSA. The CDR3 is CASSLSGENTIYF. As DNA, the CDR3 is TGTGCCAGCAGCCTGTCGGGTGAAAACACCATATATTTT.

The CDR3 loop reads CASSYSRGVRGYTF. The CDR3 coding sequence is TGTGCCAGCAGTTACTCGCGGGGGGTTCGGGGCTACACCTTC. The chain combines TRBV6-5 with TRBJ1-2; possibly TRBD1 for D (5 bases). This CDR3 has 14 amino acids. Germline CDR1 reads MNHEY; CDR2 reads SVGAGI. V gave up 0 bases and J gave up 8 bases, with 13 bases separating them.